A single sample gave rise to the 30 T cell receptor beta chains below, sequenced in a study of vaccination and CD4 T cells after COVID-19. The Oncomine TCR Beta short-read assay was applied to DNA of cultured CD4+ T cells. TCRdb re-called the PCR reads with MiXCR, one entry per CDR3 protein. The table lists roughly 24,000 distinct CDR3 sequences, 50% to 75% of them singletons. Antigens for these TCRs are unknown. Treatment specified: roughly ten-day PBMC culture with coronavirus spike peptide pools or control peptides (ViraFEST assay). Sequenced material: CD4+ T cells from blood, cultured in vitro. These receptors all stem from a human donor who had recovered from COVID-19.

The J gene is TRBJ1-5, the V gene TRBV4-1; no definite D call. The CDR3 length is 16 residues. V was clipped by 4 bases and J by 2 bases, with 15 bases between them. In germline, CDR1 is MGHRA, CDR2 YSYEKL. The CDR3 region has the DNA TGCGCCAGCAGCCCCATTGGAGAGGGCCGCAATCAGCCCCAGCATTTT. Amino acid sequence: CASSPIGEGRNQPQHF.

The chain combines TRBV21-1 with TRBJ1-2. TRBV21-1 is annotated as a pseudogene. The CDR3 spans 13 residues. Here the CDR3 DNA reads TGTGCCAGCAGCAAAGAACAAAACTATGGCTACACCTTC. Its translation: CASSKEQNYGYTF.

In its sample, this clonotype was seen once. An end of the junction differs from the germline gene, which may be a read error. The V and J genes are TRBV20-1 and TRBJ2-2; no reliable D call. CDR1 and CDR2 from the germline V gene are DFQATT and SNEGSKA (reference sequence). CDR3 length: 13 amino acids. The CDR3 nucleotides are TGCAGTGCTGGAGACTGGAACACCGGGGAGCTGTTTTTT. This sequence encodes CSAGDWNTGELFF.

The V gene is TRBV9, the J gene TRBJ1-2; perhaps TRBD1 as D (6 bases). The V gene's germline CDR1 is SGDLS and CDR2 YYNGEE. V lost 4 bases and J 4 bases, leaving 17 bases between the germline ends. The CDR3 contains 15 residues. The DNA for the CDR3 is TGTGCCAGCAGCCCCACCGGCCAGGGGATCTATGGCTACACCTTC. It yields the protein CASSPTGQGIYGYTF.

J is TRBJ2-1 and V is TRBV30, with 9 bases that match TRBD1. Germline CDR1 GTSNPN, CDR2 SVGIG (reference sequence). The length of the CDR3 is 15 residues. The V gene end was trimmed by 1 base and the J gene end by 1 base; junction bases not matched to a gene: 2. The CDR3 is CAWSGTGVSYNEQFF. The CDR3 DNA reads TGTGCCTGGAGTGGGACAGGGGTTTCCTACAATGAGCAGTTCTTC.

This clonotype has just a few counts. V usage is TRBV6-2 or TRBV6-3 and J usage is TRBJ1-5, with D unresolved. The length of the CDR3 is 12 residues. Germline CDR1 reads MNHEY; CDR2 reads SVGEGT. Trimming left V 6 bases short and J 0 bases short, with 3 bases between. CDR3 coding DNA: TGTGCCAGCAGGTATAGCAATCAGCCCCAGCATTTT. Translated, it gives CASRYSNQPQHF.

For the CDR3, the DNA is TGTGCCAGCAGCTCCCGGGACGTAGAGACCCAGTACTTC. Translated: CASSSRDVETQYF. The rearrangement joins TRBV5-6 to TRBJ2-5, with D perhaps given as TRBD1 or TRBD2 (5 bases each). V lost 3 bases, J lost 4 bases, and 10 bases lay in between. In germline, CDR1 is SGHDT, CDR2 YYEEEE. CDR3 length equals 13 residues.

This rearrangement joins TRBV7-2 to TRBJ1-2; D call uncertain. This CDR3 has 15 residues. V was trimmed by 5 bases and J by 8 bases, leaving 21 bases between them. CDR1 and CDR2 from the germline V gene are SGHTA and FQGNSA. CDR3 nucleotide sequence: TGTGCCAGCAGCCCTCGTCGAGGGCCCCTACAAGGCTACACCTTC. This sequence encodes CASSPRRGPLQGYTF.

This clonotype occurred a few times. The V and J genes are TRBV6-1 and TRBJ1-2, with D perhaps TRBD1 (5 bases). CDR3 length: 14 amino acids. V lost 6 bases and J 2 bases, leaving 13 bases between the germline ends. CDR1 and CDR2 from the germline V gene are MNHNS and SASEGT. The CDR3 region has the DNA TGTGCCAGCAGCATACAGGAGACCAACTATGGCTACACCTTC. Translated, it gives CASSIQETNYGYTF.

This chain uses TRBV20-1 with TRBJ2-3; 7 bases are a match to TRBD2. J gave up 7 bases and V 5 bases, and 15 bases lay outside the gene matches. The germline gives CDR1 DFQATT, CDR2 SNEGSKA (reference sequence). This CDR3 is built from 15 residues. The CDR3 DNA follows: TGCAGTGCTGCCCCCGGTCTAGCGGCGATTTATACGCAGTATTTT. It encodes CSAAPGLAAIYTQYF.

The chain employs TRBV20-1 and TRBJ1-1; D might be TRBD1 (6 bases). Germline lookup yields CDR1 DFQATT and CDR2 SNEGSKA (reference sequence). Deletions cut 1 base from V and 4 bases from J, with 13 bases between. The CDR3 length is 14 residues. The CDR3 loop reads CSARVWGASTEAFF. CDR3 nucleotides: TGCAGTGCTAGAGTGTGGGGGGCCAGCACTGAAGCTTTCTTT.

The V gene is TRBV2, the J gene TRBJ1-1; 7 bases map to TRBD1. The CDR3 is 15 amino acids. Unmatched junction bases numbered 7, after V lost 6 bases and J lost 0 bases. Germline CDR1 is SNHLY and CDR2 is FYNNEI. The CDR3 loop reads CASSADRTMNTEAFF. The CDR3 DNA is TGTGCCAGCAGCGCGGACAGGACCATGAACACTGAAGCTTTCTTT.

The gene calls are TRBV4-1 and TRBJ2-3; 13 nucleotides align to TRBD2. Trimming cost V 7 bases and J 4 bases; bases outside gene matches: 14. This CDR3 is 18 amino acids long. Germline values: CDR1 MGHRA, CDR2 YSYEKL. The CDR3 protein is CASTSGLAGFITSDTQYF. CDR3 DNA sequence: TGCGCCAGCACCTCGGGACTAGCGGGATTTATCACATCAGATACGCAGTATTTT.

The J gene is TRBJ2-7, the V gene TRBV7-9, with TRBD2 identical over 12 bases. Germline V lookup: CDR1 SEHNR, CDR2 FQNEAQ (reference sequence). After removal of 4 bases from V and 0 bases from J, the junction contained 13 bases not matched to a gene. The CDR3 sequence is 19 residues long. CDR3 amino acids: CASSSRTSGKGSYSYEQYF. The CDR3 DNA reads TGTGCCAGCAGCTCGCGGACTAGCGGGAAAGGGAGTTACTCCTACGAGCAGTACTTC.

The chain recombines TRBV6-2 or TRBV6-3 with TRBJ2-1; D unresolved. The CDR3 has 14 residues. V shed 4 bases and J shed 9 bases, with 16 bases lying between them. Germline V gene data show CDR1 as MNHEY and CDR2 as SVGEGT. CDR3 loop: CASSSLGPPGEQFF. As DNA, the CDR3 is TGTGCCAGCAGTTCACTGGGCCCACCCGGTGAGCAGTTCTTC.

This sequence joins TRBV21-1 and TRBJ1-4; TRBD1, the table's D call, was not compared with the DNA. TRBV21-1 is annotated as a pseudogene. The CDR3 runs 14 residues. The CDR3 DNA is TGTGCCAGCAGCAACCGGGGCCCTAATGAAAAACTGTTTTTT. Amino acid sequence: CASSNRGPNEKLFF.

V usage is TRBV28 and J usage is TRBJ2-6, with 7 bases fitting TRBD2. Trimming took 7 bases from V and 4 from J; bases not matched to a gene: 7. Germline CDR1 MDHEN, CDR2 SYDVKM. The CDR3 runs to 15 residues. CDR3 nucleotides: TGTGCCAGCATGCCGGGGGGAACCGGGGCCAACGTCCTGACTTTC. Translation gives CASMPGGTGANVLTF.

V usage is TRBV6-2 or TRBV6-3 and J usage is TRBJ2-7; D gene ambiguous. Trimming shortened V by 0 bases and J by 2 bases, and 11 bases separated the two germline ends. The CDR3 totals 15 residues. Germline loops: CDR1 MNHEY, CDR2 SVGEGT. The CDR3 loop reads CASSYSTTATYEQYF. In DNA form, the CDR3 reads TGTGCCAGCAGTTACTCGACGACGGCCACCTACGAGCAGTACTTC.

The rearrangement links TRBV20-1 to TRBJ2-7, with TRBD2 identical over 10 bases. Germline lookup yields CDR1 DFQATT and CDR2 SNEGSKA (reference sequence). The CDR3 runs to 18 residues. V lost 0 bases and J lost 4; bases outside the gene matches: 15. The DNA for the CDR3 is TGCAGTGCTAGAGATTGGGCAGGTAGCGGGAGGATGAGGTACGAGCAGTACTTC. Translating gives CSARDWAGSGRMRYEQYF.

This chain uses TRBV20-1 with TRBJ2-7; 7 bases are a match to TRBD2. The length of the CDR3 is 15 residues. The germline V gene has CDR1 DFQATT and CDR2 SNEGSKA (reference sequence). V shed 0 bases and J 2 bases; nucleotides not matched to a gene: 7. The DNA for the CDR3 is TGCAGTGCTAGAGATCCGGGACTATCTCCCTACGAGCAGTACTTC. This translates into CSARDPGLSPYEQYF.

This rearrangement joins TRBV2 to TRBJ2-7; D might be TRBD1 or TRBD2, each matching 5 bases. V lost 7 bases to trimming and J lost 0 bases, with 16 bases between them. From germline, CDR1 is SNHLY and CDR2 FYNNEI. CDR3 size: 15 residues. This chain's CDR3 is CASTGPVLSSYEQYF. The CDR3 DNA follows: TGTGCCAGCACGGGGCCCGTCTTGAGCTCCTACGAGCAGTACTTC.

V and J are TRBV19 and TRBJ2-1; 14 bases are a match to TRBD2. The trim removed 4 bases at V and 0 bases at J, leaving 8 bases unmatched. The CDR3 extends over 19 amino acids. Germline V gene sequence: CDR1 LNHDA, CDR2 SQIVND (reference sequence). In DNA form, the CDR3 reads TGTGCCAGTAGTACCCTGGGACTAGCGGGGGAGAGCTCCTACAATGAGCAGTTCTTC. This gives the protein CASSTLGLAGESSYNEQFF.

This clonotype has more than one count but fewer than ten. CDR3 in amino acids: CASIRGEIGVTDTQYF. The CDR3 DNA reads TGTGCCAGCATTCGGGGGGAAATCGGGGTCACAGATACGCAGTATTTT. The rearrangement joins TRBV6-2 or TRBV6-3 to TRBJ2-3; TRBD2 agrees at 7 bases. Germline V CDR1 and CDR2: MNHEY, SVGEGT. The CDR3 loop spans 16 amino acids. J was trimmed by 2 bases and V by 7 bases; bases with no gene match: 12.

V gene TRBV20-1 combines with J gene TRBJ1-5, with a weak D call TRBD1 (5 bases). The CDR3 contains 14 residues. Germline CDR1 reads DFQATT; CDR2 reads SNEGSKA (reference sequence). Trimming shortened V by 6 bases and J by 1 base, and 13 bases separated the two germline ends. This CDR3 reads CSAHRGGSNQPQHF. CDR3 DNA sequence: TGCAGTGCCCACCGCGGGGGAAGCAATCAGCCCCAGCATTTT.

In its sample, this clonotype was seen a few times. This sequence joins TRBV6-1 and TRBJ1-2; possibly TRBD1 for D (6 bases). The CDR3 is made up of 13 amino acids. Germline CDR1 MNHNS, CDR2 SASEGT. Trimming took 8 bases from V and 4 from J, leaving 14 bases between them. Here the CDR3 DNA reads TGTGCCAGCGGGAGGGGGGGCCCCTATGGCTACACCTTC. This gives the protein CASGRGGPYGYTF.

V is TRBV6-5 and J is TRBJ1-1; D remains unclear. The CDR3 extends over 14 amino acids. Germline CDR1 MNHEY, CDR2 SVGAGI. V was shortened by 2 bases and J by 7 bases, with 14 bases between the two germline ends. The CDR3 loop reads CASSYRNDPGEAFF. In DNA form, the CDR3 reads TGTGCCAGCAGTTACCGCAACGACCCCGGTGAAGCTTTCTTT.

A single count supports this clonotype. The chain joins TRBV11-2 to TRBJ2-7; unclear D gene. The CDR3 is 17 amino acids. Trimming took 1 base from V and 2 from J, leaving 18 bases between them. CDR1 is SGHAT and CDR2 is FQNNGV in the germline V gene. CDR3 nucleotide sequence: TGTGCCAGCAGCTTAGGCACAAGGGTAGAAAGAACCTACGAGCAGTACTTC. This gives the protein CASSLGTRVERTYEQYF.

This clonotype has only a few counts. The chain uses TRBV19 and TRBJ1-5; no definite D call. Germline CDR1 is LNHDA and CDR2 is SQIVND (reference sequence). This CDR3 has 14 residues. V was trimmed by 8 bases and J by 3 bases, leaving 14 bases between them. The CDR3 DNA sequence: TGTGCCAGTTCGGGCAGGCGTGACAATCAGCCCCAGCATTTT. Protein product: CASSGRRDNQPQHF.

The chain carries TRBV20-1 and TRBJ2-7; D gene ambiguous. This CDR3 contains 15 residues. V lost 1 base to trimming and J lost 3 bases, with 16 bases between them. In germline, CDR1 is DFQATT, CDR2 SNEGSKA (reference sequence). CDR3 residues: CSARGQRSPHYEQYF. Written as DNA, the CDR3 is TGCAGTGCTAGAGGCCAAAGGTCGCCACACTACGAGCAGTACTTC.

The count of this clonotype is one. This chain joins TRBV20-1 and TRBJ1-4; D unclear. Trimming cost V 3 bases and J 0 bases, with 8 bases left between them. This CDR3 region has 14 residues. Germline CDR1 and CDR2: DFQATT and SNEGSKA (reference sequence). DNA for the CDR3: TGCAGTGCTAGCCATCGTGCAACTAATGAAAAACTGTTTTTT. Translation gives CSASHRATNEKLFF.